A selection of T cell receptor beta chains follows, all from one sample in a study of blood T cell repertoires in COVID-19. Using immunoSEQ multiplex PCR, the repertoire was profiled, and TCRdb retains in-frame clones only, with some absent. The table lists around 330,000 clones, around 88% of them singletons. The sample taken for sequencing was peripheral blood. Every receptor here comes from a woman aged 25 to 39 with COVID-19, enrolled during active disease. The CDR3 runs from the conserved cysteine through the conserved F or W. D genes are given only for firm matches. The size of a clone is reported for some rows only, either as once, few or many, or as a class for expanded clones.

d_call	j_call	v_call	clone_size	cdr3_aa	cdr3_nt
.	TRBJ2-3	TRBV7-2	.	CASSLVQGPSDTQYF	TGTGCCAGCAGCTTAGTTCAGGGCCCCTCAGATACGCAGTATTTT
TRBD1	TRBJ1-1	TRBV5-4	.	CASSSWTGRTEAFF	TGTGCCAGCAGCTCATGGACAGGGAGAACTGAAGCTTTCTTT
TRBD1	TRBJ2-1	TRBV6-5	.	CASSRTGDRYNEQFF	TGTGCCAGCAGTCGGACAGGGGATAGGTACAATGAGCAGTTCTTC
.	TRBJ1-2	TRBV9	.	CASSVGGGSYYGYTF	TGTGCCAGCAGCGTAGGTGGAGGATCCTACTATGGCTACACCTTC
.	TRBJ2-5	TRBV27	once	CASSYDWSYQETQYF	TGTGCCAGCAGTTACGACTGGAGCTACCAAGAGACCCAGTACTTC
TRBD1	TRBJ1-1	TRBV4-1	.	CASSQGRGPTEAFF	TGCGCCAGCAGCCAAGGCAGGGGGCCCACTGAAGCTTTCTTT
TRBD1	TRBJ2-3	TRBV11-3	few	CASSRVGQGDTQYF	TGTGCCAGCAGTCGGGTGGGACAGGGAGATACGCAGTATTTT
TRBD2	TRBJ2-5	TRBV7-2	.	CASSLAGLGVEETQYF	TGTGCCAGCAGCTTAGCGGGACTAGGGGTGGAGGAGACCCAGTACTTC
TRBD1	TRBJ2-5	TRBV7-9	.	CASSPDRVFTKTQYF	TGTGCCAGCAGCCCGGACAGGGTATTTACGAAGACCCAGTACTTC
.	TRBJ2-1	TRBV3-1/TRBV3-2	.	CASSHINEQFF	TGTGCCAGCAGCCACATCAATGAGCAGTTCTTC
TRBD1	TRBJ1-3	TRBV6-6	.	CASSLGQAAFSGNTIYF	TGTGCCAGCAGTCTGGGACAGGCCGCTTTCTCTGGAAACACCATATATTTT
.	TRBJ2-1	TRBV12-5	.	CASGLVPVIHEQFF	TGTGCTAGTGGTTTGGTACCAGTCATCCATGAGCAGTTCTTC
.	TRBJ1-4	TRBV7-2	.	CASSLATVRDKRATNEKLFF	TGTGCCAGCAGCTTAGCCACGGTACGGGACAAACGTGCAACTAATGAAAAACTGTTTTTT
.	TRBJ1-1	TRBV11-2	.	CASSLEGPGAINTEAFF	TGTGCCAGCAGCTTAGAGGGTCCTGGGGCCATAAACACTGAAGCTTTCTTT
.	TRBJ2-2	TRBV27	once	CASSLSGNTGELFF	TGTGCCAGCAGCCTTTCCGGGAACACTGGGGAGCTGTTTTTT
.	TRBJ1-3	TRBV19	.	CASEASPGNTIYF	TGTGCCAGTGAGGCTTCCCCTGGAAACACCATATATTTT
TRBD1	TRBJ1-1	TRBV24-1	.	CATLDRVRDTEAFF	TGTGCCACATTGGACAGGGTTCGAGACACTGAAGCTTTCTTT
TRBD1	TRBJ1-5	TRBV19	.	CASSRGPGQPQHF	TGTGCCAGTAGCAGGGGGCCGGGGCAGCCCCAGCATTTT
.	TRBJ1-1	TRBV30	.	CAWSGRTEAFF	TGTGCCTGGAGTGGGAGGACTGAAGCTTTCTTT
TRBD1	TRBJ1-5	TRBV28	.	CASSLGYRGAQPQHF	TGTGCCAGCAGTTTAGGTTACAGGGGGGCTCAGCCCCAGCATTTT